The present TCR beta chain was sequenced within a study of blood T cell repertoires in COVID-19. Germline V gene lookup returns CDR1 SGHRS and CDR2 YFSETQ. The ends were cut back, 3 bases at V and 2 bases at J, with 12 bases in the middle. CDR3 length: 15 amino acids. The method was immunoSEQ multiplex PCR; TCRdb's version includes in-frame clones alone and lacks a portion of them. The table has about 52,000 clones, roughly 83% seen once. The sequence was collected from a woman at least 80 years old with acute or convalescent COVID-19. The sample comprised peripheral blood. The V gene is TRBV5-1, the J gene TRBJ1-3; tentatively, D is TRBD1 (5 bases). CDR3 nucleotide sequence: TGCGCCAGCAGCTCCTCAGGGATCGCTGGAAACACCATATATTTT. Encoded protein: CASSSSGIAGNTIYF.